Listed below are T cell receptor beta chains from one sample, sequenced in a study of response to subunit inactivated influenza vaccine. One entry per CDR3 protein results from TCRdb running MiXCR on the RT-PCR reads. The table has under 950,000 distinct CDR3 sequences, about 20% seen once. The starting material was PBMCs from blood, obtained 5 to 6 days after vaccination. The receptors were gathered from a man between 50 and 59 years old who received an inactivated influenza vaccine. The CDR3 runs from the conserved cysteine through the conserved F or W. A D gene is named only where the DNA matches it firmly. Clone size is shown for a subset of rows, as once, few, many or a class of expanded clone.

size: .
J: TRBJ2-1
V: TRBV29-1
length: 14
D: .
CDR3: CSVDAPQRYNEQFF
DNA: TGCAGCGTTGACGCCCCACAGCGCTACAATGAGCAGTTCTTC

size: few
J: TRBJ2-3
V: TRBV7-2
length: 16
D: TRBD2
CDR3: CASSFSGSTGTDTQYF
DNA: TGTGCCAGCAGCTTTAGCGGGAGTACGGGCACAGATACGCAGTATTTT

size: few
J: TRBJ2-3
V: TRBV6-1
length: 13
D: .
CDR3: CASSVSYGDTQYF
DNA: TGTGCCAGCAGTGTCTCGTACGGTGATACGCAGTATTTT

size: many
J: TRBJ2-7
V: TRBV5-1
length: 15
D: TRBD2
CDR3: CASSLAQLAGTEQYF
DNA: TGCGCCAGCAGCTTGGCCCAACTAGCGGGGACCGAGCAGTACTTC

size: .
J: TRBJ2-3
V: TRBV4-3
length: 16
D: TRBD1
CDR3: CASSQDRQGGADTQYF
DNA: TGCGCCAGCAGCCAAGATCGACAGGGTGGGGCAGATACGCAGTATTTT

size: few
J: TRBJ2-1
V: TRBV11-2
length: 13
D: .
CDR3: CASSLKGDNEQFF
DNA: TGTGCCAGCAGCTTGAAGGGGGACAATGAGCAGTTCTTC

size: .
J: TRBJ2-7
V: TRBV27
length: 12
D: .
CDR3: CTPLDPSYEQYF
DNA: TGTACCCCTTTGGACCCTTCTTACGAGCAGTACTTC

size: .
J: TRBJ1-4
V: TRBV7-8
length: 14
D: TRBD1
CDR3: CASSPDRVGRKLFF
DNA: TGTGCCAGCAGCCCAGACAGGGTTGGGAGAAAACTGTTTTTT

size: .
J: TRBJ2-3
V: TRBV5-6
length: 15
D: TRBD2
CDR3: CASSLATSVTDTQYF
DNA: TGTGCCAGCAGCTTGGCGACTAGCGTCACAGATACGCAGTATTTT

size: .
J: TRBJ2-5
V: TRBV20-1
length: 14
D: TRBD2
CDR3: CSARVAGIQETQYF
DNA: TGCAGTGCTAGGGTAGCGGGAATCCAAGAGACCCAGTACTTC

size: .
J: TRBJ2-5
V: TRBV28
length: 13
D: .
CDR3: CASTAGRLETQYF
DNA: TGTGCGTCGACGGCAGGGCGATTGGAGACCCAGTACTTC

size: few
J: TRBJ1-2
V: TRBV29-1
length: 13
D: .
CDR3: CSVRQGPNYGYTF
DNA: TGCAGCGTACGTCAGGGTCCTAACTATGGCTACACCTTC

size: few
J: TRBJ2-1
V: TRBV15
length: 14
D: .
CDR3: CATTVGGAKEEQFF
DNA: TGTGCCACCACCGTTGGGGGGGCGAAAGAGGAGCAGTTCTTC

size: few
J: TRBJ2-2
V: TRBV28
length: 15
D: .
CDR3: CASSLARDNTGELFF
DNA: TGTGCCAGCAGTTTAGCCAGGGACAACACCGGGGAGCTGTTTTTT

size: many
J: TRBJ2-3
V: TRBV20-1
length: 17
D: TRBD2
CDR3: CSAGRLAGSSSTDTQYF
DNA: TGCAGTGCTGGAAGACTAGCGGGATCCTCTAGCACAGATACGCAGTATTTT

size: few
J: TRBJ2-7
V: TRBV3-1
length: 14
D: TRBD2
CDR3: CASSQRTRPYEQYF
DNA: TGTGCCAGCAGCCAACGGACTAGACCCTACGAGCAGTACTTC

size: .
J: TRBJ2-7
V: TRBV5-1
length: 17
D: TRBD2
CDR3: CASSGGLAGGSSYEQYF
DNA: TGCGCCAGCAGCGGGGGACTAGCGGGAGGGAGCTCCTACGAGCAGTACTTC

size: .
J: TRBJ2-1
V: TRBV5-1
length: 14
D: TRBD1
CDR3: CASSSGTGGSEQFF
DNA: TGCGCCAGCAGCTCCGGGACAGGGGGCAGTGAGCAGTTCTTC

size: few
J: TRBJ2-2
V: TRBV10-3
length: 15
D: .
CDR3: CAIPRGAISTGELFF
DNA: TGTGCCATCCCTCGGGGGGCGATTTCTACCGGGGAGCTGTTTTTT

size: .
J: TRBJ2-5
V: TRBV20-1
length: 14
D: .
CDR3: CSARDIGIRETQYF
DNA: TGCAGTGCTAGAGATATTGGTATACGCGAGACCCAGTACTTC

size: few
J: TRBJ2-6
V: TRBV6-1
length: 15
D: .
CDR3: CASSEDRSGANVLTF
DNA: TGTGCCAGCAGTGAAGACAGGTCTGGGGCCAACGTCCTGACTTTC

size: .
J: TRBJ2-7
V: TRBV6-2/TRBV6-3
length: 11
D: .
CDR3: CATTGGGEQYF
DNA: TGTGCCACAACAGGCGGTGGAGAGCAGTACTTC

size: .
J: TRBJ2-1
V: TRBV20-1
length: 14
D: TRBD2
CDR3: CSARVAGDWGEQFF
DNA: TGCAGTGCTAGGGTAGCGGGAGATTGGGGTGAGCAGTTCTTC

size: .
J: TRBJ2-2
V: TRBV10-3
length: 15
D: .
CDR3: CAISEVPENTGELFF
DNA: TGTGCCATCAGTGAGGTTCCGGAAAACACCGGGGAGCTGTTTTTT

size: few
J: TRBJ2-7
V: TRBV7-2
length: 16
D: TRBD2
CDR3: CASSLASSGISYEQYF
DNA: TGTGCCAGCAGCTTAGCCTCCAGCGGGATTTCCTACGAGCAGTACTTC

size: few
J: TRBJ2-7
V: TRBV6-5
length: 14
D: .
CDR3: CASSYSNPPYEQYF
DNA: TGTGCCAGCAGTTACTCGAACCCCCCGTACGAGCAGTACTTC

size: .
J: TRBJ2-1
V: TRBV20-1
length: 15
D: TRBD2
CDR3: CSAPISSGGVNEQFF
DNA: TGCAGTGCTCCTATTTCTAGCGGGGGGGTCAATGAGCAGTTCTTC

size: .
J: TRBJ1-5
V: TRBV4-1
length: 15
D: TRBD1
CDR3: CASSRSGTEVQPQHF
DNA: TGCGCCAGCAGCCGCTCCGGGACAGAGGTTCAGCCCCAGCATTTT

size: .
J: TRBJ1-5
V: TRBV4-1
length: 15
D: TRBD1
CDR3: CASSPGGGSNQPQHF
DNA: TGCGCCAGCTCCCCAGGGGGCGGAAGCAATCAGCCCCAGCATTTT

size: .
J: TRBJ2-5
V: TRBV6-5
length: 16
D: .
CDR3: CASSYGPGAAQETQYF
DNA: TGTGCCAGCAGTTACGGCCCAGGGGCCGCACAAGAGACCCAGTACTTC

size: .
J: TRBJ2-4
V: TRBV20-1
length: 16
D: TRBD2
CDR3: CSARELAGRFKNIQYF
DNA: TGCAGTGCTAGAGAACTAGCGGGAAGGTTCAAAAACATTCAGTACTTC

size: .
J: TRBJ1-3
V: TRBV6-1
length: 15
D: .
CDR3: CASAFGGNSGNTIYF
DNA: TGTGCCAGCGCTTTCGGGGGAAACTCTGGAAACACCATATATTTT

size: few
J: TRBJ2-3
V: TRBV28
length: 14
D: .
CDR3: CASSPLTTTDTQYF
DNA: TGTGCCAGCAGTCCCTTAACGACGACAGATACGCAGTATTTT

size: many
J: TRBJ2-3
V: TRBV12-3/TRBV12-4
length: 14
D: .
CDR3: CASSPGRKRDTQYF
DNA: TGTGCCAGCAGTCCGGGTCGGAAGCGGGATACGCAGTATTTT